This TCR beta chain was profiled in a study of blood T cell repertoires in COVID-19. Study information: Acute-phase and convalescent COVID-19 samples originated in the United States, Italy and Spain.

Measured with immunoSEQ multiplex PCR; TCRdb has only the in-frame clones, and not every one. Altogether some 200,000 clones are present, approximately 86% being singletons, with the ten largest covering around 1.5%. V lost 4 bases to trimming and J lost 3 bases, with 18 bases between them. Germline V gene lookup returns CDR1 MNHEY and CDR2 SMNVEV (reference sequence). This CDR3 is built from 16 residues. The receptor was derived from a man younger than 35 with active or convalescent COVID-19. J is TRBJ1-1 and V is TRBV27; D not certain. Input material: peripheral blood. The CDR3: CASSSSYGERDTEAFF. In DNA, the CDR3 is TGTGCCAGCAGTTCCTCTTATGGGGAGAGGGACACTGAAGCTTTCTTT.